A selection of T cell receptor beta chains follows, all from one sample in a study of identifying expanded T cells in peripheral blood. Produced via immunoSEQ multiplex PCR; TCRdb's table is partial and in-frame only. This table has around 84,000 clones, 70% to 90% appearing once. The sequencing input was blood. The receptor set was obtained from a person between 18 and 70 years old in good health. Both conserved end residues are part of each CDR3. The D gene is left open where the match is weak.

d_call	v_call	j_call	cdr3_aa
.	TRBV5-1	TRBJ1-2	CASSPGHRDNYGYTF
.	TRBV5-6	TRBJ1-1	CASSYQGGTEAFF
.	TRBV7-9	TRBJ1-2	CASEQLGGDGYTF
.	TRBV11-3	TRBJ2-3	CASSLSGPLDTQYF
.	TRBV6-5	TRBJ1-1	CASSYTDRNTEAFF
.	TRBV14	TRBJ2-5	CASSPAGETQYF
TRBD1	TRBV19	TRBJ1-2	CASSIPGGQGYGYTF
.	TRBV14	TRBJ1-1	CASSQGMRAFF
.	TRBV7-2	TRBJ1-2	CASSLRGGYTF
TRBD1	TRBV28	TRBJ1-6	CASSPDRAEGSYNSPLHF
.	TRBV6-4	TRBJ2-2	CASSDDRDTGELFF
.	TRBV6-5	TRBJ1-2	CATGLSGSPLHRNTF
.	TRBV6-6	TRBJ1-1	CASSYVQGTQNTEAFF
.	TRBV7-3	TRBJ2-1	CASSDYLHNEQFF
.	TRBV10-3	TRBJ1-5	CAISAGGSNQPQHF
.	TRBV4-2	TRBJ2-1	CASSPRGGGSYNEQFF
TRBD2	TRBV6-5	TRBJ2-5	CASSSSGSLQETQYF
.	TRBV5-6	TRBJ2-7	CASSLAASVHEQYF
.	TRBV19	TRBJ1-5	CASSITGSQPQHF
TRBD1	TRBV5-8	TRBJ1-2	CASNPTGSPNYGYTF
TRBD1	TRBV7-9	TRBJ1-2	CASSLFPGQAFYGYTF
TRBD1	TRBV7-9	TRBJ2-2	CASSPGTGITDGELFF
.	TRBV18	TRBJ2-1	CASSPYRESYNEQFF
.	TRBV4-2	TRBJ1-2	CASSQDGGLGYGYTF
.	TRBV7-7	TRBJ2-5	CASSLTPSETQYF
.	TRBV7-7	TRBJ1-3	CASSTGPRNTIYF
TRBD1	TRBV18	TRBJ2-2	CASSPPGGGTGELFF
.	TRBV19	TRBJ1-6	CASSPRAGEWSYNSPLHF
.	TRBV2	TRBJ1-4	CASTPRGVRNEKLFF
TRBD1	TRBV7-2	TRBJ2-2	CASRGTGLRAGELFF
.	TRBV7-2	TRBJ1-1	CASRIGENTEAFF
.	TRBV19	TRBJ1-1	CASSLLPPLQTGGTEAFF
.	TRBV7-2	TRBJ1-5	CASSFFGLQPQHF
TRBD1	TRBV6-5	TRBJ2-1	CASSYRGTGNNEQFF
.	TRBV28	TRBJ2-7	CASSSLERYEQYF
.	TRBV19	TRBJ1-5	CASSKGDPLYSNQPQHF
TRBD2	TRBV5-1	TRBJ2-1	CASSISSGGAEQFF
.	TRBV18	TRBJ2-7	CASSPVEGPLSYEQYF
.	TRBV4-3	TRBJ1-2	CASSLGSSSNYGYTF
TRBD2	TRBV9	TRBJ2-1	CASSSSGSDNEQFF
TRBD1	TRBV10-3	TRBJ1-6	CAISEQGVSYNSPLHF
.	TRBV5-6	TRBJ2-4	CASSLRALAKNIQYF
TRBD1	TRBV9	TRBJ1-4	CASSFRDREYEKLFF
.	TRBV18	TRBJ1-3	CASSPGGSGNTIYF
.	TRBV6-5	TRBJ2-7	CASSYDAQGSSYEQYF
.	TRBV2	TRBJ1-5	CASSVDQPQHF
.	TRBV5-6	TRBJ1-2	CASSLVSGTYGYTF
TRBD1	TRBV5-1	TRBJ1-2	CASSTERDRVYGYTF
.	TRBV14	TRBJ1-2	CASRTKGGFGGYTF
TRBD2	TRBV5-1	TRBJ2-1	CASSAGLAGSSYNEQFF
.	TRBV7-9	TRBJ2-1	CASSLGQNLPNEQFF
.	TRBV6-5	TRBJ2-5	CASKDLTGSETQYF
TRBD2	TRBV13	TRBJ2-1	CASSPPGLRPYNEQFF
.	TRBV6-5	TRBJ1-2	CASSETDYYGYTF
.	TRBV9	TRBJ2-7	CASSPTRAPRAYEQYF